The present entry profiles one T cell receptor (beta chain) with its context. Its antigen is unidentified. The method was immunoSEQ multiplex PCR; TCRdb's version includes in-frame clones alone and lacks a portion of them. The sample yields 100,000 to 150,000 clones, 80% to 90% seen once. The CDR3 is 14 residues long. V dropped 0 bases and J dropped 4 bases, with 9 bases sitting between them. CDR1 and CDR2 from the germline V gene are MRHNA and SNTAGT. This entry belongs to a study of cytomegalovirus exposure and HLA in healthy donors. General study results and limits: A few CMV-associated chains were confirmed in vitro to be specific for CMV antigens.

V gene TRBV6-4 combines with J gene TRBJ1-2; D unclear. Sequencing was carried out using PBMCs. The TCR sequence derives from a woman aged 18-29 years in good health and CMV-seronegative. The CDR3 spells CASSDSQGVYGYTF. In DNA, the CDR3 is TGTGCCAGCAGTGACTCCCAAGGAGTCTATGGCTACACCTTC.